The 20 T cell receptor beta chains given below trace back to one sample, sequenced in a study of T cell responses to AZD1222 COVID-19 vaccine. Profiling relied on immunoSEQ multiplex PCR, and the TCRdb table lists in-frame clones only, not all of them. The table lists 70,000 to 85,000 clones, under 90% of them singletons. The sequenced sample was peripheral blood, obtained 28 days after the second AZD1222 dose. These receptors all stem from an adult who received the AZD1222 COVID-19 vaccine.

CDR3 loop: CASSLWSGGSGANVLTF. DNA of the CDR3: TGTGCCAGCAGTTTATGGTCTGGGGGGTCAGGGGCCAACGTCCTGACTTTC. The V gene is TRBV28, the J gene TRBJ2-6; tentative D call: TRBD2 (6 bases). This CDR3 has 17 amino acids. Trimming stripped 0 bases from V and 4 bases from J, with 13 bases between. Per germline, CDR1 MDHEN and CDR2 SYDVKM.

This CDR3 reads CAWNPEHSHTYNEQFF. Here the CDR3 DNA reads TGTGCCTGGAATCCAGAACACAGCCACACCTACAATGAGCAGTTCTTC. The rearrangement links TRBV30 to TRBJ2-1, with D uncertain. The CDR3 length is 16 residues. Germline V gene sequence: CDR1 GTSNPN, CDR2 SVGIG (reference sequence). Trimming took 4 bases from V and 2 from J, leaving 18 bases between them.

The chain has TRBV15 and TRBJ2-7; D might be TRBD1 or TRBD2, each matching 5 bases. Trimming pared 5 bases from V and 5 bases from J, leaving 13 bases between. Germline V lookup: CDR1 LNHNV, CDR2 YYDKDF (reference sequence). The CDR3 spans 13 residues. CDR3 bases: TGTGCCACCAGCGGAGGACAATCCAACGAGCAGTACTTC. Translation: CATSGGQSNEQYF.

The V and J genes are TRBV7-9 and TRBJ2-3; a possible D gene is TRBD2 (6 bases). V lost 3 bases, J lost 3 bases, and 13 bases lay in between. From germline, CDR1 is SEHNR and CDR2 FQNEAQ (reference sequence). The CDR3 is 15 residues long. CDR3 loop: CASSFQGGETDTQYF. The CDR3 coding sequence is TGTGCCAGCAGCTTTCAAGGAGGGGAGACAGATACGCAGTATTTT.

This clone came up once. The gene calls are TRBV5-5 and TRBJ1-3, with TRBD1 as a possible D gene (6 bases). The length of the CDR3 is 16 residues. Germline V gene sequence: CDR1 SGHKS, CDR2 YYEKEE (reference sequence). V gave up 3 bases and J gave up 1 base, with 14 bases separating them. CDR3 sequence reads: CASSWNREGSGNTIYF. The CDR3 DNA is TGTGCCAGCAGCTGGAACAGGGAAGGGTCTGGAAACACCATATATTTT. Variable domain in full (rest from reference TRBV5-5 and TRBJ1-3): DAGVTQSPTHLIKTRGQQVTLRCSPISGHKSVSWYQQVLGQGPQFIFQYYEKEERGRGNFPDRFSARQFPNYSSELNVNALLLGDSALYLCASSWNREGSGNTIYFGEGSWLTVV.

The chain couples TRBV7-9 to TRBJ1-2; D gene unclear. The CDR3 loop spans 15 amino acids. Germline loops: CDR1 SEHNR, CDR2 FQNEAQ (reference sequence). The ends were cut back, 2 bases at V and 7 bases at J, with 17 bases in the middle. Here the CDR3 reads CASSLLQEPEGGYTF. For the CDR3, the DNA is TGTGCCAGCAGCTTACTCCAGGAACCCGAGGGTGGCTACACCTTC.

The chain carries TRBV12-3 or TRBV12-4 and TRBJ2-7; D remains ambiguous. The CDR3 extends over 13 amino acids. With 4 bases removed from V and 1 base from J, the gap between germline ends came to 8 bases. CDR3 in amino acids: CASSWSTSYEQYF. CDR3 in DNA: TGTGCCAGCAGTTGGTCGACATCCTACGAGCAGTACTTC.

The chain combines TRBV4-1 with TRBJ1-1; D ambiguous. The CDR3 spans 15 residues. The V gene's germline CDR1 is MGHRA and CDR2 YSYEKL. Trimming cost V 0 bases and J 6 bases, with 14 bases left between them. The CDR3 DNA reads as TGCGCCAGCAGCCAAGATCGGCGGCCGGCCGCTGAAGCTTTCTTT. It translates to CASSQDRRPAAEAFF.

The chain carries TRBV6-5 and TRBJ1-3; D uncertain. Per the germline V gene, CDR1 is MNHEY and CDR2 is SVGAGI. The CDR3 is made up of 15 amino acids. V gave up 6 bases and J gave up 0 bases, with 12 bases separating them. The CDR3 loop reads CASSFQPSSGNTIYF. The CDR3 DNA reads TGTGCCAGCAGCTTCCAGCCGAGCTCTGGAAACACCATATATTTT.

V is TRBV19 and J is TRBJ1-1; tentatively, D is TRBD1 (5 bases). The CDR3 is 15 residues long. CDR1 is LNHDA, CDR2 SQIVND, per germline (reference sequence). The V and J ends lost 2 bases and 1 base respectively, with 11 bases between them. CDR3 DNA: TGTGCCAGTAGTATACAGGGTACGGGGAACACTGAAGCTTTCTTT. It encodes CASSIQGTGNTEAFF.

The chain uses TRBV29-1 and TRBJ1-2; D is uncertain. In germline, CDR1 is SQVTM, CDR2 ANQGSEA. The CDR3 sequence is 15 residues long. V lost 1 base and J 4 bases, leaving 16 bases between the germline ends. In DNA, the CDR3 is TGCAGCGTTGAAGTGAGGCTTGGGGATAGCTATGGCTACACCTTC. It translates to CSVEVRLGDSYGYTF. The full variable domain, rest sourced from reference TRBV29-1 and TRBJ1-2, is SAVISQKPSRDICQRGTSLTIQCQVDSQVTMMFWYRQQPGQSLTLIATANQGSEATYESGFVIDKFPISRPNLTFSTLTVSNMSPEDSSIYLCSVEVRLGDSYGYTFGSGTRLTVV.

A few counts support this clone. The CDR3 coding sequence is TGTGCCAGCAGTTACCCTCAAACGGGGCATCAGCCCCAGCATTTT. It encodes CASSYPQTGHQPQHF. The chain employs TRBV6-2 or TRBV6-3 and TRBJ1-5; tentatively, D is TRBD1 (5 bases). CDR1 MNHEY and CDR2 SVGEGT come from the germline V gene. The CDR3 has 15 residues. V was clipped by 2 bases and J by 5 bases, with 13 bases between them.

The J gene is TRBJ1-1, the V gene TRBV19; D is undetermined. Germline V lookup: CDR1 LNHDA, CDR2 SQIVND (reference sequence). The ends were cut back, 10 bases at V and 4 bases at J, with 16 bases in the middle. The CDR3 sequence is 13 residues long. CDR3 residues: CATSQQWGTEAFF. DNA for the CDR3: TGTGCCACCTCACAGCAGTGGGGCACTGAAGCTTTCTTT.

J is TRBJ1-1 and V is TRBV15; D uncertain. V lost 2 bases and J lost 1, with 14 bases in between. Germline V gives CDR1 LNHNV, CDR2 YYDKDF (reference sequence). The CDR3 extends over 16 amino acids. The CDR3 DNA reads TGTGCCACCAGCAGACGGAGGGAGGGTTGGAACACTGAAGCTTTCTTT. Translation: CATSRRREGWNTEAFF.

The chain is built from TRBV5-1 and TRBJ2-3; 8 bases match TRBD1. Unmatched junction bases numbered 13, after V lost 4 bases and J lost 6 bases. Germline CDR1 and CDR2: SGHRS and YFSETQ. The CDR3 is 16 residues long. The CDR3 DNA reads TGCGCCAGCAGCCGGACAGGGCCCCACGCACAGGATACGCAGTATTTT. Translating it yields CASSRTGPHAQDTQYF.

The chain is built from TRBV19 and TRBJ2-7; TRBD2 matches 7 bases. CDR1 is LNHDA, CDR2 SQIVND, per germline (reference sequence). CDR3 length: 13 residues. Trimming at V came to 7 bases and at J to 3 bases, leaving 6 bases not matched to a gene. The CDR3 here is CASTSGDHYEQYF. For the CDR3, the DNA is TGTGCCAGTACTAGCGGAGACCACTACGAGCAGTACTTC.

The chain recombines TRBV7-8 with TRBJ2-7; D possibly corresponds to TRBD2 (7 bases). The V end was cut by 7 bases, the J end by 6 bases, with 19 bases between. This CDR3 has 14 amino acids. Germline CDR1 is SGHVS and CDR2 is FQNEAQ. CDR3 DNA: TGTGCCAGCATCCCTGGGCGGGGAGGGGGCGAGCAGTACTTC. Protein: CASIPGRGGGEQYF.

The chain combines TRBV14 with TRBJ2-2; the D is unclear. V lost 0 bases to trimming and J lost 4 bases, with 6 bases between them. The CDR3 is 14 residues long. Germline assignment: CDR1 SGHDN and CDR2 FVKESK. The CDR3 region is CASSQDLVTGELFF. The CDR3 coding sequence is TGTGCCAGCAGCCAAGATCTAGTCACCGGGGAGCTGTTTTTT.

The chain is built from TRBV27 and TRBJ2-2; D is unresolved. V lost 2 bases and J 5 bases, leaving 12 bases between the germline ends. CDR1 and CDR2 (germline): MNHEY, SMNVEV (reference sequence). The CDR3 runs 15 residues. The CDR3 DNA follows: TGTGCCAGCAGTTTAGATACCGGGTCTACCGGGGAGCTGTTTTTT. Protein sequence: CASSLDTGSTGELFF.

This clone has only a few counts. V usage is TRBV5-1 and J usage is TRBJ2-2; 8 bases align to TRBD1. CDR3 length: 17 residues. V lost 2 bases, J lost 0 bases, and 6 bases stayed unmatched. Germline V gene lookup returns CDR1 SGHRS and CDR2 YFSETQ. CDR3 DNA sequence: TGCGCCAGCAGCTTAAAACTGGACAGGGCGAACACCGGGGAGCTGTTTTTT. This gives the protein CASSLKLDRANTGELFF.